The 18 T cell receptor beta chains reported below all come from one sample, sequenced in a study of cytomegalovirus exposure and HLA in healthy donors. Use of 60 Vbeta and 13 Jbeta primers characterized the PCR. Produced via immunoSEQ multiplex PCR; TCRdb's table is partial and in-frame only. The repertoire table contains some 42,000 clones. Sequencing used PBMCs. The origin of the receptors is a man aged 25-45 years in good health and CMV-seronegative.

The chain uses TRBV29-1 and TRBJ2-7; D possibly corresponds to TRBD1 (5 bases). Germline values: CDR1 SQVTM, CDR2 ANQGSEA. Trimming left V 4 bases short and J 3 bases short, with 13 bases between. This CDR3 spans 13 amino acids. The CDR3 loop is CSVGQAQGYEQYF. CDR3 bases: TGCAGCGTTGGGCAGGCCCAGGGCTACGAGCAGTACTTC.

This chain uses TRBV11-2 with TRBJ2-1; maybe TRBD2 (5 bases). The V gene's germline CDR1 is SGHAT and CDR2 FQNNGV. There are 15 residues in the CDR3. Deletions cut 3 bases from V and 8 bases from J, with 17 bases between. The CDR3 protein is CASSFEVRLRDEQFF. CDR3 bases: TGTGCCAGCAGCTTTGAAGTACGTCTGAGGGATGAGCAGTTCTTC.

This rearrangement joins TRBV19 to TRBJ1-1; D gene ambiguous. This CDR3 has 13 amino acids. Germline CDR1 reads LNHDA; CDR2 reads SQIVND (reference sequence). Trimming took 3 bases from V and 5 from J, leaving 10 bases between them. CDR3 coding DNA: TGTGCCAGTAGTATGGGAGTGGGAACTGAAGCTTTCTTT. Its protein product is CASSMGVGTEAFF.

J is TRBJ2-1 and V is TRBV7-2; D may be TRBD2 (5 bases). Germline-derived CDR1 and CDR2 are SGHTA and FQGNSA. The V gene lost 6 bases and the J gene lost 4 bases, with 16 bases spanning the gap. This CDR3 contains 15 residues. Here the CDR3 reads CASSATGWVYNEQFF. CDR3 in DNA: TGTGCCAGCAGTGCGACGGGATGGGTTTACAATGAGCAGTTCTTC.

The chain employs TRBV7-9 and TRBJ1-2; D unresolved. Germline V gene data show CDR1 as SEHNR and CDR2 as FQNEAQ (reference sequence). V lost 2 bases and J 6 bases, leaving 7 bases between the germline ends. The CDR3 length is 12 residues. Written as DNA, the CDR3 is TGTGCCAGCAGCTTATCGGGAAATGGCTACACCTTC. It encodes CASSLSGNGYTF.

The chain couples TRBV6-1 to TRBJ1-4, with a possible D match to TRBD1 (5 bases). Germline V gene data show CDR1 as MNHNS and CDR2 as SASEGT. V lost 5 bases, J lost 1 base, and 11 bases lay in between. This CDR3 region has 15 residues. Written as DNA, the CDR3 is TGTGCCAGCAGTCCACGACAGATAACTAATGAAAAACTGTTTTTT. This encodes CASSPRQITNEKLFF.

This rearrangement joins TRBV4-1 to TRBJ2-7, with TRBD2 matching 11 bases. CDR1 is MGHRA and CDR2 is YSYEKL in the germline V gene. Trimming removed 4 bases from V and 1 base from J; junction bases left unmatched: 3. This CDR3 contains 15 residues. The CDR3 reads CASSLGTSGSYEQYF. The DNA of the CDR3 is TGCGCCAGCAGCCTTGGGACTAGCGGTTCCTACGAGCAGTACTTC.

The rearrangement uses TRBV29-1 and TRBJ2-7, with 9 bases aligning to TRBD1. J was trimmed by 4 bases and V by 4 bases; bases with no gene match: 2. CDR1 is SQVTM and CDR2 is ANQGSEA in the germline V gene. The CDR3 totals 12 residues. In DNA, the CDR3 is TGCAGCGTTGCCGGGACAGGGTACGAGCAGTACTTC. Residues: CSVAGTGYEQYF.

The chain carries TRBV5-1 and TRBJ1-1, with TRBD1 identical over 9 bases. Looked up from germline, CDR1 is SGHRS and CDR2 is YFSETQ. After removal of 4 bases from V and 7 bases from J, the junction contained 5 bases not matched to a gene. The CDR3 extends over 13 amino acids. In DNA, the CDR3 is TGCGCCAGCAGCCTGGGACAGGGCAATGAAGCTTTCTTT. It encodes CASSLGQGNEAFF. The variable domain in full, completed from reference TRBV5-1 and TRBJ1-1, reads KAGVTQTPRYLIKTRGQQVTLSCSPISGHRSVSWYQQTPGQGLQFLFEYFSETQRNKGNFPGRFSGRQFSNSRSEMNVSTLELGDSALYLCASSLGQGNEAFFGQGTRLTVV.

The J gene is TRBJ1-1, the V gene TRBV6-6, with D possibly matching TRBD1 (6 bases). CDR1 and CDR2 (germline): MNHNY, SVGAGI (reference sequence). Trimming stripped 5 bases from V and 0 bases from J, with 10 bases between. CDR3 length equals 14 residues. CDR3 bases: TGTGCCAGCAGTAACAGGGAGTTGAACACTGAAGCTTTCTTT. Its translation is CASSNRELNTEAFF.

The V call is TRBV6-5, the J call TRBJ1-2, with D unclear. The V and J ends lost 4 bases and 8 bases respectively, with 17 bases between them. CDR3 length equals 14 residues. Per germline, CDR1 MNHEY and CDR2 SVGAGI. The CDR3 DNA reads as TGTGCCAGCAGTTTGTCGACTACTTTGGACGGCTACACCTTC. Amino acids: CASSLSTTLDGYTF.

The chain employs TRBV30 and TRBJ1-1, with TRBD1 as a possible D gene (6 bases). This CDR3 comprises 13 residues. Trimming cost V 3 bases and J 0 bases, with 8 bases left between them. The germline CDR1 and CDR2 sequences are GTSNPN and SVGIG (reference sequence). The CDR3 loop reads CAWSGQMNTEAFF. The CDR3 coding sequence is TGTGCCTGGAGCGGACAGATGAACACTGAAGCTTTCTTT. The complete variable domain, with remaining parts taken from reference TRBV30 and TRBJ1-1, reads SQTIHQWPATLVQPVGSPLSLECTVEGTSNPNLYWYRQAAGRGLQLLFYSVGIGQISSEVPQNLSASRPQDRQFILSSKKLLLSDSGFYLCAWSGQMNTEAFFGQGTRLTVV.

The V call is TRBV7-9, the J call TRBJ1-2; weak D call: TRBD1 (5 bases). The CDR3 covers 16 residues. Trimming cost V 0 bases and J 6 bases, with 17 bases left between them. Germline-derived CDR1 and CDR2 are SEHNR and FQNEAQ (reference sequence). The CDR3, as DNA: TGTGCCAGCAGCTTAGCTCCGGATGGAGGGGATAATGGCTACACCTTC. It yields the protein CASSLAPDGGDNGYTF. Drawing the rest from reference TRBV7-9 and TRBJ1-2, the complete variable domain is DTGVSQNPRHKITKRGQNVTFRCDPISEHNRLYWYRQTLGQGPEFLTYFQNEAQLEKSRLLSDRFSAERPKGSFSTLEIQRTEQGDSAMYLCASSLAPDGGDNGYTFGSGTRLTVV.

CDR3 in DNA: TGTGCCAGCAGCCCACAGGGGAACACTGAAGCTTTCTTT. This translates into CASSPQGNTEAFF. The chain is built from TRBV7-3 and TRBJ1-1; D perhaps matches TRBD1 (6 bases). The CDR3 consists of 13 residues. V shed 5 bases and J shed 1 base, with 8 bases lying between them. The germline CDR1 and CDR2 sequences are SGHTA and FQGTGA.

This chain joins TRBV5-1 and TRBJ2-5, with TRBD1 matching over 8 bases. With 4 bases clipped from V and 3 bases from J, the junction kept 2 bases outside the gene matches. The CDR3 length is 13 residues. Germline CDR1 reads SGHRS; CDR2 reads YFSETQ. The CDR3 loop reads CASSATGEETQYF. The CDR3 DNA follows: TGCGCCAGCAGCGCGACAGGGGAAGAGACCCAGTACTTC. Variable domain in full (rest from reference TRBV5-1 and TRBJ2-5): KAGVTQTPRYLIKTRGQQVTLSCSPISGHRSVSWYQQTPGQGLQFLFEYFSETQRNKGNFPGRFSGRQFSNSRSEMNVSTLELGDSALYLCASSATGEETQYFGPGTRLLVL.

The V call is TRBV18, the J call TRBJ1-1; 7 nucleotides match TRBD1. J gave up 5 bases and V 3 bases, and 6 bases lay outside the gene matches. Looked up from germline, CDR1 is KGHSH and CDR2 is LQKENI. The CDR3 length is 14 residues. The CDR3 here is CASSPRQGETEAFF. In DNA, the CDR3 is TGTGCCAGCTCACCGAGACAGGGCGAAACTGAAGCTTTCTTT.

This chain's CDR3 is CASSQELATGSTEAFF. The CDR3 DNA is TGCGCCAGCAGCCAAGAGTTGGCTACAGGGTCCACTGAAGCTTTCTTT. The chain has TRBV4-1 and TRBJ1-1, with D perhaps matching TRBD1 (6 bases). This CDR3 has 16 residues. Germline V gives CDR1 MGHRA, CDR2 YSYEKL. V lost 0 bases and J 4 bases, leaving 15 bases between the germline ends.

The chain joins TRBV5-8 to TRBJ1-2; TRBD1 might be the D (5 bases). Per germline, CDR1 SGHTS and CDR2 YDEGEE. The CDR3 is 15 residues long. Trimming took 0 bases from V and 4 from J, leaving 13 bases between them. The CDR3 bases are TGTGCCAGCAGCTTGGGGGGCAGGAATCGCTATGGCTACACCTTC. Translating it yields CASSLGGRNRYGYTF.